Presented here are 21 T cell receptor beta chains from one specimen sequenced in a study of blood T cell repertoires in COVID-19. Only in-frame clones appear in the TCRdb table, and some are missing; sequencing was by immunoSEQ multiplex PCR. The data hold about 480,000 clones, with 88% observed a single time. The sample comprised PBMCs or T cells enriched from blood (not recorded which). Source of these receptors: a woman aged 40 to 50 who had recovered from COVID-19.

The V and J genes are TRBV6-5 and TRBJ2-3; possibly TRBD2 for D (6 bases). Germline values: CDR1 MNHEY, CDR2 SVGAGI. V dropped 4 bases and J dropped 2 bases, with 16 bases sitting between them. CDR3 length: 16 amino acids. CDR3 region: CASSFTPGLPTDTQYF. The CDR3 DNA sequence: TGTGCCAGCAGTTTCACACCGGGACTTCCCACAGATACGCAGTATTTT.

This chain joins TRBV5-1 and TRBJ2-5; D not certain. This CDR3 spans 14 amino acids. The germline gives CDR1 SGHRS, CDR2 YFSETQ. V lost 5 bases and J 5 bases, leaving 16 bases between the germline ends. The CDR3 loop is CASSSSPGWETQYF. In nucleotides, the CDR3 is TGCGCCAGCAGTAGCAGCCCTGGATGGGAGACCCAGTACTTC.

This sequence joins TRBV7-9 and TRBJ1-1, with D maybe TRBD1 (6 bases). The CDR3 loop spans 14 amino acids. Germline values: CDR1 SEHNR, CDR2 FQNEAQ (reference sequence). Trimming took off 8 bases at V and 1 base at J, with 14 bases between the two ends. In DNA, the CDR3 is TGTGCCAGCCGATACCCGGGACAGAACACTGAAGCTTTCTTT. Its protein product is CASRYPGQNTEAFF.

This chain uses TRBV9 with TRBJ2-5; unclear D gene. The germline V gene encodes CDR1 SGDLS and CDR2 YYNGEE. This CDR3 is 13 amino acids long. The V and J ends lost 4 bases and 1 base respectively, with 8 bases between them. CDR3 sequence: CASSPQPQETQYF. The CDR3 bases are TGTGCCAGCAGCCCACAACCCCAAGAGACCCAGTACTTC. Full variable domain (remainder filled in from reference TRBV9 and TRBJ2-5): DSGVTQTPKHLITATGQRVTLRCSPRSGDLSVYWYQQSLDQGLQFLIQYYNGEERAKGNILERFSAQQFPDLHSELNLSSLELGDSALYFCASSPQPQETQYFGPGTRLLVL.

CDR3 coding DNA: TGTGCCAGCACGATACCGGGACAGGGGGGTGAAAAACTGTTTTTT. This encodes CASTIPGQGGEKLFF. The rearrangement joins TRBV21-1 to TRBJ1-4; whether TRBD1, the table's D call, matches the DNA was not checked. TRBV21-1 is reported as a pseudogene. The CDR3 runs 15 residues.

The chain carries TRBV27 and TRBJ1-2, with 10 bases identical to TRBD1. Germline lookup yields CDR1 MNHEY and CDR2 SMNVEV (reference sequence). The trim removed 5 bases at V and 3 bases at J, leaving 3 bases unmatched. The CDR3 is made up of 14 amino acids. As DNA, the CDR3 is TGTGCCAGCAGTCCAGGACAGGGGGACTATGGCTACACCTTC. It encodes CASSPGQGDYGYTF.

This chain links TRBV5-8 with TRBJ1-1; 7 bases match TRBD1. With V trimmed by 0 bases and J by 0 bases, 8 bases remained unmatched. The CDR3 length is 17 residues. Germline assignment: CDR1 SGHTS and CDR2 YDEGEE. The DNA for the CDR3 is TGTGCCAGCAGCTTGGGGTGGGACAGATCGATGAACACTGAAGCTTTCTTT. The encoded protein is CASSLGWDRSMNTEAFF.

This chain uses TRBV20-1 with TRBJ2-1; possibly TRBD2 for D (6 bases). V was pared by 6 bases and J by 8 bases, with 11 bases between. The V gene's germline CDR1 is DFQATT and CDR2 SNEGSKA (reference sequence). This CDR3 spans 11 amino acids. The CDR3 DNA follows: TGCAGTGCCTCCCCTAGCGATGAGCAGTTCTTC. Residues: CSASPSDEQFF.

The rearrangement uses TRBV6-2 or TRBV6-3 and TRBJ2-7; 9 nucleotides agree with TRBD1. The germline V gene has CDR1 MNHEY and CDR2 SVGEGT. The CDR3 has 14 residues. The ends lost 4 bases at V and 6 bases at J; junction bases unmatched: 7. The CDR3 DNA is TGTGCCAGCAGTTGGGGGACAGGGATCAGCGAGCAGTACTTC. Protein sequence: CASSWGTGISEQYF.

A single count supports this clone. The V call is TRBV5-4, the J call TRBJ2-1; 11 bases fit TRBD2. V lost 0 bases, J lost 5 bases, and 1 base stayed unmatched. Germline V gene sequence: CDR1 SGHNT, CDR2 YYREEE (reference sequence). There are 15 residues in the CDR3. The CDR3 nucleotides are TGTGCCAGCAGCTTGGTACTAGCGGGAGACAATGAGCAGTTCTTC. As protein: CASSLVLAGDNEQFF.

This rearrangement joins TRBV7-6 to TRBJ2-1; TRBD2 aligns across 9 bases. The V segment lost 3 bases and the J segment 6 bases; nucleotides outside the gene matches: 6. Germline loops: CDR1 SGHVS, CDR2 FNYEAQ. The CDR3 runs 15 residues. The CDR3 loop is CASSFLAGSLNEQFF. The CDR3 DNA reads TGTGCCAGCAGCTTCCTAGCGGGATCTCTCAATGAGCAGTTCTTC.

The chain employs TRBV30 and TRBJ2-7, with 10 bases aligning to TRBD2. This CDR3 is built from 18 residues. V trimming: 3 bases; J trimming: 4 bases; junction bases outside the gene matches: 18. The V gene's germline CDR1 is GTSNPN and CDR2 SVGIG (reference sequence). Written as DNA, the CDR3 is TGTGCCTGGAGCGAAATAGATCCTCCTAGCGGGAGTTGGTACGAGCAGTACTTC. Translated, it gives CAWSEIDPPSGSWYEQYF.

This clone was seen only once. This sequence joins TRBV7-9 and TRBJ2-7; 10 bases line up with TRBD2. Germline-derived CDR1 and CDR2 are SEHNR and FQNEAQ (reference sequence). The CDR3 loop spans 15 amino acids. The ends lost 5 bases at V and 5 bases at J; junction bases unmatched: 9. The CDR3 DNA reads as TGTGCCAGCAGCCACCGAGCGGGAGGGCCGGACGAGCAGTACTTC. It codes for CASSHRAGGPDEQYF.

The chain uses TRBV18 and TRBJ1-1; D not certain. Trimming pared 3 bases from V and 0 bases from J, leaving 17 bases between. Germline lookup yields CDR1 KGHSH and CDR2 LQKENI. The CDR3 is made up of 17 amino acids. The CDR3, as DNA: TGTGCCAGCTCACCTTCCGGGAGATTCTCCATGAACACTGAAGCTTTCTTT. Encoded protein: CASSPSGRFSMNTEAFF.

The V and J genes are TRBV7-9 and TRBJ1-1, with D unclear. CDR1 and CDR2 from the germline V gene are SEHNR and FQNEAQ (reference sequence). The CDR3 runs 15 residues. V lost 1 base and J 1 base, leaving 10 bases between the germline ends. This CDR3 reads CASSLDGVQNTEAFF. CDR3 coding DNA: TGTGCCAGCAGCTTAGACGGGGTCCAGAACACTGAAGCTTTCTTT.

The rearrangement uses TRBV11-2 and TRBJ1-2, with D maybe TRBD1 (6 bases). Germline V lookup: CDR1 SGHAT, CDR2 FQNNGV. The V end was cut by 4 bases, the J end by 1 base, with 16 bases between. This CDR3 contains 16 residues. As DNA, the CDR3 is TGTGCCAGCAGCTCCTTAGGGGGTAGAATTAACTATGGCTACACCTTC. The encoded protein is CASSSLGGRINYGYTF.

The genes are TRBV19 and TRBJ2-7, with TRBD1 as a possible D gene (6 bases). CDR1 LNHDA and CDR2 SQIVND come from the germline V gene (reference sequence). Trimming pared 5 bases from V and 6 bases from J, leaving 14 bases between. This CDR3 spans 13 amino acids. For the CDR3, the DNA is TGTGCCAGTAGTCCCCAACAGGGTGGCGAGCAGTACTTC. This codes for CASSPQQGGEQYF.

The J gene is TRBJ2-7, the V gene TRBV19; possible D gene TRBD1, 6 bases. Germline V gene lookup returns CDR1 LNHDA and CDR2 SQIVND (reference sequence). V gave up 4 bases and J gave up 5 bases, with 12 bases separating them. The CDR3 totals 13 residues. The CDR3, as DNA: TGTGCCAGTAGTAGAACAGGGTTCCACGAGCAGTACTTC. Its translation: CASSRTGFHEQYF.

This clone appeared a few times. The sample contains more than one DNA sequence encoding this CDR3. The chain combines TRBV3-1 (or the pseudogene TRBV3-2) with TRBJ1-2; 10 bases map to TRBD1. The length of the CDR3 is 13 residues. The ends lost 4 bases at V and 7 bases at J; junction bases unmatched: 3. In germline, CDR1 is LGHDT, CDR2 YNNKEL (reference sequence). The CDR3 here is CASSLRTGGGYTF. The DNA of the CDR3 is TGTGCCAGCAGCCTTAGGACAGGGGGTGGCTACACCTTC.

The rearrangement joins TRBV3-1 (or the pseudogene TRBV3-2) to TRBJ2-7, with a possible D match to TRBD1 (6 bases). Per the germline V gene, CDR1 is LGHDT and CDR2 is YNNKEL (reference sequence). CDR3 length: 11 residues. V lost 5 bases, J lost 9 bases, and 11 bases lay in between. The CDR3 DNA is TGTGCCAGCAGCTCCACAGGGCTGCAGTACTTC. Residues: CASSSTGLQYF.

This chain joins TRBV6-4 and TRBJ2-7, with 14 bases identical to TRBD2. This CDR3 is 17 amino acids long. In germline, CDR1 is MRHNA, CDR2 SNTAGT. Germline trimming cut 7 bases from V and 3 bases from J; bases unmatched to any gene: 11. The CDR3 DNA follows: TGTGCCAGCAATCCGGGACTAGCGGGAGAGGTGGGCTACGAGCAGTACTTC. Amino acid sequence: CASNPGLAGEVGYEQYF.